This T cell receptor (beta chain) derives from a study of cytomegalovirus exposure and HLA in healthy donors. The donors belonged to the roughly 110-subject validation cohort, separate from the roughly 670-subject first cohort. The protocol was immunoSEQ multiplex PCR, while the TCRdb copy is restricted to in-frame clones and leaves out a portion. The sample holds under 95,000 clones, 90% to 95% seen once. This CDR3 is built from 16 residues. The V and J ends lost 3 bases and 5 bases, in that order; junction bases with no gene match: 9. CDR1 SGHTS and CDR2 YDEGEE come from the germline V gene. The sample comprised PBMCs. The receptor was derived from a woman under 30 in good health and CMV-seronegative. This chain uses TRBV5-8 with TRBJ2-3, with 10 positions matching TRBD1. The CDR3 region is CASSSTDRGRGDTQYF. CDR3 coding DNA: TGTGCCAGCAGCTCCACAGACAGGGGGCGTGGAGATACGCAGTATTTT. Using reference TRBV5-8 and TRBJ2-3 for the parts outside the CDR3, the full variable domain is EAGVTQSPTHLIKTRGQQATLRCSPISGHTSVYWYQQALGLGLQFLLWYDEGEERNRGNFPPRFSGRQFPNYSSELNVNALELEDSALYLCASSSTDRGRGDTQYFGPGTRLTVL.